This T cell receptor beta chain appears in the sequencing data of a study of control samples from healthy donors and cancer patients. Profiled with immunoSEQ multiplex PCR; TCRdb holds only in-frame clones, not every one. The table shows over 120,000 clones, with just under 95% occurring only once. The CDR3 contains 13 residues. CDR1 MNHEY and CDR2 SMNVEV come from the germline V gene (reference sequence). V dropped 5 bases and J dropped 15; count of bases not matched to a gene: 12. This TCR derives from a man aged 55 to 69 with colorectal cancer. Sequences were obtained from PBMCs. The chain carries TRBV27 and TRBJ2-1; 8 bases fit TRBD1. Here the CDR3 DNA reads TGTGCCAGCAGTAATAACAGGGGGAAAGTGTGGTTCTTC. Protein sequence: CASSNNRGKVWFF.